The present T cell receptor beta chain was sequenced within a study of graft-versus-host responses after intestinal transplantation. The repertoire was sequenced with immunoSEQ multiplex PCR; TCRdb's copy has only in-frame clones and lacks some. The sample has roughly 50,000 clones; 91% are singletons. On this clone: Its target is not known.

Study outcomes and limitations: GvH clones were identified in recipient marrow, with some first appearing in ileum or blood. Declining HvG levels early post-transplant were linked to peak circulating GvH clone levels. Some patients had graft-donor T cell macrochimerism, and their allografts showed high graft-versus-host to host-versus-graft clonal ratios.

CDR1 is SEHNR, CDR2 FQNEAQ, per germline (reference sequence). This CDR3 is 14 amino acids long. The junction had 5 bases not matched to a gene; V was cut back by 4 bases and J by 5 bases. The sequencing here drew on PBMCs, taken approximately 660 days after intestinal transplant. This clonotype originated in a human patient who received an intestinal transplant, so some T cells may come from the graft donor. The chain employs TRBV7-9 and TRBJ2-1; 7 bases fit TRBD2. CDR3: CASSSPGGHNEQFF. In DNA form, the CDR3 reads TGTGCCAGCAGCTCACCGGGAGGACACAATGAGCAGTTCTTC.